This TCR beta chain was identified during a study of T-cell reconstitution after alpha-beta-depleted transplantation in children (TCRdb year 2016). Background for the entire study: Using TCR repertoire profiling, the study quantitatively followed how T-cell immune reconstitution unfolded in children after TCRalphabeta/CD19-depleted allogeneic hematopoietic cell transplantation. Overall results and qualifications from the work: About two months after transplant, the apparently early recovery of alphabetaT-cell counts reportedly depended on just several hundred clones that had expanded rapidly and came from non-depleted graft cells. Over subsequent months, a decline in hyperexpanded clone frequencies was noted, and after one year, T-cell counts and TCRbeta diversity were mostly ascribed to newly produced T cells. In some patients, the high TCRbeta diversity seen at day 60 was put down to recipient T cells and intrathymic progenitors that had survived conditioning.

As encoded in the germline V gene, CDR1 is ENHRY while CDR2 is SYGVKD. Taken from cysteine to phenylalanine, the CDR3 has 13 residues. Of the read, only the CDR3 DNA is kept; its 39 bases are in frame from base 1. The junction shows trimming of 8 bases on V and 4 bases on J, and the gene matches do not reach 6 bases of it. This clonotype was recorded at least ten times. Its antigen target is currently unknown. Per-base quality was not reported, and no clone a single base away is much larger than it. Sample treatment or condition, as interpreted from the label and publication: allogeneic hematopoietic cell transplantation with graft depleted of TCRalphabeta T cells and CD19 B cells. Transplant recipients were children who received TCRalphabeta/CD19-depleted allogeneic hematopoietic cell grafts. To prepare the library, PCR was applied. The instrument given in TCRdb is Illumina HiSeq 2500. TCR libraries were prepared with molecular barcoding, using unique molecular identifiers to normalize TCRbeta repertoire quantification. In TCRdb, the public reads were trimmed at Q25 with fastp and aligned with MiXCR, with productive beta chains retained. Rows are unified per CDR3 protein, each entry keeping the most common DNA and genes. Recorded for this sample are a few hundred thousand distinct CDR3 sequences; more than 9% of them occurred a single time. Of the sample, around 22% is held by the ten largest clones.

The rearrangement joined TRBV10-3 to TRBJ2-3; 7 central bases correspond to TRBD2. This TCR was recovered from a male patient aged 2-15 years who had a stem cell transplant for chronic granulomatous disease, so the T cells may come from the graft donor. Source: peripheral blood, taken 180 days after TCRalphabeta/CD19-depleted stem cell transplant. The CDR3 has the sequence CAIAGDDADTQYF. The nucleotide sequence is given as TGTGCCATCGCGGGGGACGACGCAGATACGCAGTATTTT.